A single sample gave rise to the 11 T cell receptor beta chains below, sequenced in a study of cytomegalovirus exposure and HLA in healthy donors. This table comes from immunoSEQ multiplex PCR, and its TCRdb copy is limited to in-frame clones, with some not included. This repertoire shows 140,000 or so clones, roughly 86% found once; its top ten account for roughly 4.8%. Sequenced material: PBMCs. The receptor set was obtained from a man aged 18 to 35 in good health and CMV-seropositive.

Here the CDR3 DNA reads TGTGCCTGCGGGAGAACCTACAATGAGCAGTTCTTC. It encodes CACGRTYNEQFF. This chain joins TRBV30 and TRBJ2-1, with a weak D call TRBD2 (6 bases). This CDR3 is 12 amino acids long. V lost 6 bases to trimming and J lost 2 bases, with 8 bases between them. Germline lookup yields CDR1 GTSNPN and CDR2 SVGIG (reference sequence). The full variable domain, rest sourced from reference TRBV30 and TRBJ2-1, is SQTIHQWPATLVQPVGSPLSLECTVEGTSNPNLYWYRQAAGRGLQLLFYSVGIGQISSEVPQNLSASRPQDRQFILSSKKLLLSDSGFYLCACGRTYNEQFFGPGTRLTVL.

The chain joins TRBV6-1 to TRBJ2-1; tentative D call: TRBD2 (5 bases). The CDR3 covers 15 residues. CDR1 is MNHNS, CDR2 SASEGT, per germline. The V gene lost 6 bases and the J gene lost 0 bases, with 12 bases spanning the gap. The CDR3 bases are TGTGCCAGCAGCCCGGACTCCAGCTCCTACAATGAGCAGTTCTTC. Translation: CASSPDSSSYNEQFF.

The chain uses TRBV5-8 and TRBJ1-1; possible D gene TRBD1, 5 bases. Germline V gene lookup returns CDR1 SGHTS and CDR2 YDEGEE. The germline V and J ends were trimmed by 4 bases and 4 bases, with 20 bases remaining between them. This CDR3 region has 16 residues. CDR3 bases: TGTGCCAGCAGCACCGCCCGGGGGAGGTACTCCACTGAAGCTTTCTTT. Protein: CASSTARGRYSTEAFF.

The count of this clone is one. The chain has TRBV20-1 and TRBJ2-1; D is unclear. CDR3 length: 11 residues. Germline V gene sequence: CDR1 DFQATT, CDR2 SNEGSKA (reference sequence). V shed 4 bases and J shed 5 bases, with 6 bases lying between them. CDR3 bases: TGCAGTGCTACCCAGAACAATGAGCAGTTCTTC. Its translation is CSATQNNEQFF.

The chain employs TRBV6-5 and TRBJ1-4; the D gene is possibly TRBD1 (5 bases). Trimming stripped 2 bases from V and 6 bases from J, with 10 bases between. Germline CDR1 is MNHEY and CDR2 is SVGAGI. This CDR3 comprises 14 residues. CDR3 loop: CASSYGRADEKLFF. DNA for the CDR3: TGTGCCAGCAGTTACGGCAGGGCAGATGAAAAACTGTTTTTT.

V is TRBV15 and J is TRBJ2-1; 10 bases align to TRBD2. After removal of 8 bases from V and 12 bases from J, the junction contained 4 bases not matched to a gene. The CDR3 is 11 amino acids. Germline CDR1 is LNHNV and CDR2 is YYDKDF (reference sequence). The CDR3 nucleotides are TGTGCCACCCAGCGGGAGGGACTGCAGTTCTTC. It translates to CATQREGLQFF.

V gene TRBV5-1 combines with J gene TRBJ1-1; D might be TRBD1 (5 bases). This CDR3 spans 14 amino acids. Germline CDR1 and CDR2: SGHRS and YFSETQ. With 1 base removed from V and 4 bases from J, the gap between germline ends came to 11 bases. The CDR3 sequence: CASSLWGSGTEAFF. CDR3 coding DNA: TGCGCCAGCAGCTTGTGGGGCAGTGGCACTGAAGCTTTCTTT.

The genes are TRBV7-2 and TRBJ2-7, with D hard to call. The germline gives CDR1 SGHTA, CDR2 FQGNSA. The CDR3 has 13 amino acids. V shed 4 bases and J shed 2 bases, with 9 bases lying between them. CDR3 bases: TGTGCCAGCAGCTCGTTGCTAACCTACGAGCAGTACTTC. Protein sequence: CASSSLLTYEQYF.

The chain couples TRBV13 to TRBJ1-4; no reliable D call. Trimming removed 2 bases at V and 5 bases at J, with 12 bases between. This CDR3 spans 15 amino acids. Germline values: CDR1 PRHDT, CDR2 FYEKMQ (reference sequence). CDR3 protein: CASSLRTAWNEKLFF. Written as DNA, the CDR3 is TGTGCCAGCAGCTTAAGGACTGCCTGGAATGAAAAACTGTTTTTT.

This chain connects TRBV6-1 to TRBJ1-2, with 9 nucleotides matching TRBD1. The germline CDR1 and CDR2 sequences are MNHNS and SASEGT. This CDR3 region has 15 residues. The V gene end was trimmed by 6 bases and the J gene end by 4 bases; junction bases not matched to a gene: 9. CDR3 sequence: CASSRGQGLTYGYTF. As DNA, the CDR3 is TGTGCCAGCAGCCGTGGACAGGGGCTTACCTATGGCTACACCTTC.

The chain is built from TRBV6-6 and TRBJ1-5; D not resolved. CDR1 is MNHNY and CDR2 is SVGAGI in the germline V gene (reference sequence). Trimming left V 7 bases short and J 5 bases short, with 21 bases between. CDR3 length: 16 amino acids. CDR3 amino acids: CASTPTWRPSDQPQHF. The CDR3 DNA reads TGTGCCAGCACCCCCACCTGGAGGCCCTCCGATCAGCCCCAGCATTTT.